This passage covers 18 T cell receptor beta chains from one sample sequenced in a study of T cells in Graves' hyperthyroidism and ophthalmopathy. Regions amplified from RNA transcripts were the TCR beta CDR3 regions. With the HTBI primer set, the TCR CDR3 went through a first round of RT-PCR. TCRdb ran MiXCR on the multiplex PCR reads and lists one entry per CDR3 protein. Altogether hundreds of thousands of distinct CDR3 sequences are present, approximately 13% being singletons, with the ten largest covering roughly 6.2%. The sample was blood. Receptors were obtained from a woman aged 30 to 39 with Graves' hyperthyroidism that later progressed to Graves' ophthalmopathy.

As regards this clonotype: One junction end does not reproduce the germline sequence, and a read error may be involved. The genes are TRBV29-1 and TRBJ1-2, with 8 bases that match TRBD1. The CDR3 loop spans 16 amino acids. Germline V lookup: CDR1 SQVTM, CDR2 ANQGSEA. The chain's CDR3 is CSVFGGQEISNYGYAF. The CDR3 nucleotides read TGCAGCGTCTTCGGGGGACAGGAGATCTCTAACTATGGCTACGCCTTC.

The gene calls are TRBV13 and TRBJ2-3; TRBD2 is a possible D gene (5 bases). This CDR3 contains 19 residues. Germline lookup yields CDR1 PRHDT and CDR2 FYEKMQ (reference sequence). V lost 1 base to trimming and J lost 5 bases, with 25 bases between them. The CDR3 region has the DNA TGTGCCAGCAGCTTAGTCAGCGTCGGTACTAGGGTGTGGAAAGATACGCAGTATTTT. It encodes CASSLVSVGTRVWKDTQYF.

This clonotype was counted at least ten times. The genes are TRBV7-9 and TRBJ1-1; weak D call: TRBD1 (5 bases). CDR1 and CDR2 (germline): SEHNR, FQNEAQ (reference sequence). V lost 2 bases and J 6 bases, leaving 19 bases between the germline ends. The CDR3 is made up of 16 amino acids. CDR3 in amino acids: CASSLPRDEVYAEAFF. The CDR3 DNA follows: TGTGCCAGCAGCTTACCCCGGGACGAGGTCTACGCTGAAGCTTTCTTT.

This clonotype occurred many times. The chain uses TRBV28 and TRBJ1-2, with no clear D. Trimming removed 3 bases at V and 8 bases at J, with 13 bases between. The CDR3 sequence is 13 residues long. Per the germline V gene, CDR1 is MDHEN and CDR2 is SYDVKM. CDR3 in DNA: TGTGCCAGCAGTTTTCCGGTTGGAGGCGGCTACACCTTC. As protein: CASSFPVGGGYTF.

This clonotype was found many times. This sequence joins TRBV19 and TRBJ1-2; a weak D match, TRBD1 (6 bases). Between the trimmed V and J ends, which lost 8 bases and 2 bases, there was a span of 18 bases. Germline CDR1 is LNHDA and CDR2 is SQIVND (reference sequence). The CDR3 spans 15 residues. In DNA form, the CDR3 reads TGTGCCAGTGTATCGACGGGGGCCGACAACTATGGCTACACCTTC. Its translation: CASVSTGADNYGYTF.

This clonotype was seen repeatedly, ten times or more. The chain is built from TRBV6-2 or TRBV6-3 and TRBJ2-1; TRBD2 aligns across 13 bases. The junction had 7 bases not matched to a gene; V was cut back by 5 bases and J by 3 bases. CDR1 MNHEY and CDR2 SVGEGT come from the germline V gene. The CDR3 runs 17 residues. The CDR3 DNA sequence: TGTGCCAGCAGTGAGTGGACTAGCGGGAGCTTCTACAATGAGCAGTTCTTC. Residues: CASSEWTSGSFYNEQFF.

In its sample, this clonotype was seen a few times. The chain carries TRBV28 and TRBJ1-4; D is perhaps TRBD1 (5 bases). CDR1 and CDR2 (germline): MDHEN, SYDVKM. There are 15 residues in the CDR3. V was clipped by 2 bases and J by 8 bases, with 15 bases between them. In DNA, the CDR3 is TGTGCCAGCAGTTTAACGCGGAGGGGTGGAGAAAAACTGTTTTTT. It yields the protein CASSLTRRGGEKLFF. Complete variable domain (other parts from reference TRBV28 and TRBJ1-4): DVKVTQSSRYLVKRTGEKVFLECVQDMDHENMFWYRQDPGLGLRLIYFSYDVKMKEKGDIPEGYSVSREKKERFSLILESASTNQTSMYLCASSLTRRGGEKLFFGSGTQLSVL.

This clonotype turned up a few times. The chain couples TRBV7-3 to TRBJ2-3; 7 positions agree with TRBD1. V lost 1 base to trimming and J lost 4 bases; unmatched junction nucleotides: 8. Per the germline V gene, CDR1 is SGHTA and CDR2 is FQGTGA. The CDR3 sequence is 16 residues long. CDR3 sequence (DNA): TGTGCCAGCAGCTTAAGCCTGACAGGGCGGGCAGATACGCAGTATTTT. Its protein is CASSLSLTGRADTQYF.

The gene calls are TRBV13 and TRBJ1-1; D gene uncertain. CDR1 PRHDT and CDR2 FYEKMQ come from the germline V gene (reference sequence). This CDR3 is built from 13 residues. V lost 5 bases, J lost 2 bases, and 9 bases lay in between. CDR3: CASSLRDNTEAFF. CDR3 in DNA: TGTGCCAGCAGCCTCCGGGATAACACTGAAGCTTTCTTT.

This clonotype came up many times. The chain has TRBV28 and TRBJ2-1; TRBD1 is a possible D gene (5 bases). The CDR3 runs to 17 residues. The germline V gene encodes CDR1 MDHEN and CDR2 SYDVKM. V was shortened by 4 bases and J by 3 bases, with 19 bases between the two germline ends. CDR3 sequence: CASSSFISLDSYNEQFF. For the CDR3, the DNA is TGTGCCAGCAGTTCCTTTATCTCATTAGACAGCTACAATGAGCAGTTCTTC.

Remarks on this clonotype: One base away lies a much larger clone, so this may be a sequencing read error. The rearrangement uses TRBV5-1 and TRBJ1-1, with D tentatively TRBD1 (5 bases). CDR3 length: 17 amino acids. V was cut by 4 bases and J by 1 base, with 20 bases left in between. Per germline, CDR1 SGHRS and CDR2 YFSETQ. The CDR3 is CASSGGRGSRANTEAFF. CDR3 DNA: TGCGCCAGCAGCGGGGGACGGGGTTCCAGGGCGAACACTGAAGCTTTCTTT. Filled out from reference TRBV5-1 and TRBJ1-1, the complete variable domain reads KAGVTQTPRYLIKTRGQQVTLSCSPISGHRSVSWYQQTPGQGLQFLFEYFSETQRNKGNFPGRFSGRQFSNSRSEMNVSTLELGDSALYLCASSGGRGSRANTEAFFGQGTRLTVV.

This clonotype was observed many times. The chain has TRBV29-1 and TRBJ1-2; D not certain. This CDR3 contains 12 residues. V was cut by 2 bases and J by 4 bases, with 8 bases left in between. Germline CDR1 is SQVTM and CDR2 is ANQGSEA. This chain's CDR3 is CSVEQMSYGYTF. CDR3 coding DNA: TGCAGCGTTGAACAGATGTCCTATGGCTACACCTTC.

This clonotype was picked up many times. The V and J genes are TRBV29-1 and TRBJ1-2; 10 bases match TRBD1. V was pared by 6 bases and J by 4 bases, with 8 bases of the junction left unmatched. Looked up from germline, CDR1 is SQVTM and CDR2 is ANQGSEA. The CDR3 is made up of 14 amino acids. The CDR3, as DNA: TGCAGCGTCCTCCCCCGGACAGGGGGCTATGGCTACACCTTC. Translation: CSVLPRTGGYGYTF.

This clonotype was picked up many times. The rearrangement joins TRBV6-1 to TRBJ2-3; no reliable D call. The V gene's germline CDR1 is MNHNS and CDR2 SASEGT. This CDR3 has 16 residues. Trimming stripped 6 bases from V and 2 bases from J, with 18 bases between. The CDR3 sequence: CASRVVMSRPTDTQYF. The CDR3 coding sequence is TGTGCCAGCAGAGTGGTTATGTCCCGACCCACAGATACGCAGTATTTT.

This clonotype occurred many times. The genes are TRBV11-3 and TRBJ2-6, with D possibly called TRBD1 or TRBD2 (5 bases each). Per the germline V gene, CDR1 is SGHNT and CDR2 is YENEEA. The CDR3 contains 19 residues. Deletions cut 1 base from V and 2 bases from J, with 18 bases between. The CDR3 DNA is TGTGCCAGCAGCTTAGGAGGGGCCGGGATAGGAGCTGGGGCCAACGTCCTGACTTTC. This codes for CASSLGGAGIGAGANVLTF.

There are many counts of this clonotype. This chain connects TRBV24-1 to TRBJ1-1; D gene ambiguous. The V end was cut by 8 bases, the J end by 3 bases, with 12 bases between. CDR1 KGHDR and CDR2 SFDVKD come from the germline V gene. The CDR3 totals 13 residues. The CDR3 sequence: CATKASKDTEAFF. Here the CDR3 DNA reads TGTGCCACCAAGGCTTCGAAGGACACTGAAGCTTTCTTT.

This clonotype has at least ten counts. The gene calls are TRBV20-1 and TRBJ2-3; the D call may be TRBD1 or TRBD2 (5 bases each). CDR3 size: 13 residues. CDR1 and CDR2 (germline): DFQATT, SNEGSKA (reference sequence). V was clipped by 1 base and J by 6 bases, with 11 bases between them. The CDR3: CSARVGAWDTQYF. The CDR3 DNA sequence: TGCAGTGCTAGAGTCGGGGCTTGGGATACGCAGTATTTT.

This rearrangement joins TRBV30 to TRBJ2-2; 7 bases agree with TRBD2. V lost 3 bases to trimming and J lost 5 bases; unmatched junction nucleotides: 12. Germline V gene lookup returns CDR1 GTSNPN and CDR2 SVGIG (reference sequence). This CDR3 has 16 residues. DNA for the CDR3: TGTGCCTGGAGGGGTAGGGACTACCAAAGGACCGGGGAGCTGTTTTTT. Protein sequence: CAWRGRDYQRTGELFF.